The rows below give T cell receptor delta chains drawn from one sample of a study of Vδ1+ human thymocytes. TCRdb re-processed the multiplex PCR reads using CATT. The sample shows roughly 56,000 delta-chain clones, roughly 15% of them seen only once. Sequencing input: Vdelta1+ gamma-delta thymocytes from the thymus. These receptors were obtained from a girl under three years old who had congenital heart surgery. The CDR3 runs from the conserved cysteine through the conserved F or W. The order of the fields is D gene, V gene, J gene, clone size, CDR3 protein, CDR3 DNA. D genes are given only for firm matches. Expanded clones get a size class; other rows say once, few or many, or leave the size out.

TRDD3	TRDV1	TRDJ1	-	CALGEGAAKGGYWGIRKLIF	TGTGCTCTTGGGGAAGGTGCGGCTAAAGGAGGGTACTGGGGGATACGTAAACTCATCTTT
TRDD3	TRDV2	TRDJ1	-	CACDTRKGDTQADKLIF	TGTGCCTGTGACACCCGAAAGGGGGATACGCAGGCCGATAAACTCATCTTT
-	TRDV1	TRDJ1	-	CALGRSPGLREDKYTDKLIF	TGTGCTCTTGGGCGGTCGCCGGGTTTACGTGAGGACAAGTACACCGATAAACTCATCTTT
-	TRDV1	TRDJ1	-	CALGLNIPQRPDKLIF	TGTGCTCTTGGACTGAATATTCCTCAACGCCCTGATAAACTCATCTTT
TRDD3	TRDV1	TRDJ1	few	CALGPHRGYSGYTDKLIF	TGTGCTCTTGGGCCGCATAGGGGATACTCCGGGTACACCGATAAACTCATCTTT
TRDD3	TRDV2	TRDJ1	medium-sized	CACDNYWGIRVWRLIF	TGTGCCTGTGACAATTACTGGGGGATACGCGTTTGGAGACTCATCTTT
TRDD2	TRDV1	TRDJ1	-	CALGEASYSSPYGGGMYTDKLIF	TGTGCTCTTGGGGAAGCTTCCTACTCTTCACCATACGGGGGAGGAATGTACACCGATAAACTCATCTTT
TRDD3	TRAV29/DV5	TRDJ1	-	CAASGREGQTGGYTAGLYLNTDKLIF	TGTGCAGCAAGCGGTCGAGAGGGCCAAACTGGGGGATACACCGCGGGTCTCTACCTAAACACCGATAAACTCATCTTT
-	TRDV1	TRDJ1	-	CALGGQLPLAMGKLIF	TGTGCTCTTGGGGGACAGCTTCCCCTCGCCATGGGTAAACTCATCTTT
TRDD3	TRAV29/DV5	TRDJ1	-	CAAKSFGVLGGEYTDKLIF	TGTGCAGCAAAATCCTTCGGCGTACTGGGGGGGGAGTACACCGATAAACTCATCTTT
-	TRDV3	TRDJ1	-	CAFPRDFPTDKLIF	TGTGCCTTCCCGAGAGATTTCCCCACCGATAAACTCATCTTT
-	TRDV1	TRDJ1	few	CALGELGASRPHLDTVGRPDKLIF	TGTGCTCTTGGGGAATTAGGGGCCTCTCGCCCCCATCTTGATACGGTTGGACGCCCTGATAAACTCATCTTT
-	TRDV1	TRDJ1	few	CALGTPRGGTYDKLIF	TGTGCTCTTGGGACGCCTCGCGGGGGGACGTACGATAAACTCATCTTT
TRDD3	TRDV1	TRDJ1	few	CALGGITAGGYTDKLIF	TGTGCTCTTGGGGGAATTACGGCTGGGGGATACACCGATAAACTCATCTTT
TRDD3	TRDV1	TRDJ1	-	CALGELLWGIRLALIF	TGTGCTCTTGGGGAACTCCTTTGGGGGATACGCCTAGCCCTCATCTTT
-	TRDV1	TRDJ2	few	CALGELEGIPSYLLGDSLTAQLFF	TGTGCTCTTGGGGAACTAGAAGGGATCCCTTCCTACCTGCTGGGGGATAGTCTGACAGCACAACTCTTCTTT
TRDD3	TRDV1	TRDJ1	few	CALGEKTTLGDIPTDKLIF	TGTGCTCTTGGGGAAAAAACTACCCTGGGGGATATTCCCACCGATAAACTCATCTTT
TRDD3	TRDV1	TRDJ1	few	CALGEPTTIPRLGAKLIF	TGTGCTCTTGGGGAACCAACCACGATCCCGAGGCTGGGGGCCAAACTCATCTTT
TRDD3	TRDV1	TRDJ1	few	CALVTLLGDTAKLIF	TGTGCTCTGGTTACCCTACTGGGGGATACGGCTAAACTCATCTTT
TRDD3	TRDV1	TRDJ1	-	CALGVKLPSWGTTPYTDKLIF	TGTGCTCTTGGGGTCAAACTTCCATCTTGGGGGACCACCCCCTACACCGATAAACTCATCTTT
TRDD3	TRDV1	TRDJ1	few	CALGEVQRIPLHTGGPHKLIF	TGTGCTCTTGGGGAAGTACAAAGGATTCCTCTCCATACTGGGGGGCCACATAAACTCATCTTT
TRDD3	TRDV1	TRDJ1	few	CALGELGVWGFYTDKLIF	TGTGCTCTTGGGGAACTGGGCGTCTGGGGGTTTTACACCGATAAACTCATCTTT
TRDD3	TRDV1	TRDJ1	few	CALGDPRPDVLRTGVDKLIF	TGTGCTCTTGGGGATCCGCGTCCCGATGTACTCCGTACTGGGGTCGATAAACTCATCTTT
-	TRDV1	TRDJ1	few	CALGELSSVSPKLIF	TGTGCTCTTGGGGAACTTTCCTCTGTGTCCCCGAAACTCATCTTT
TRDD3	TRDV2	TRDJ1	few	CACDRYPTLGESVTDKLIF	TGTGCCTGTGACAGATATCCTACTCTGGGGGAAAGCGTCACCGATAAACTCATCTTT
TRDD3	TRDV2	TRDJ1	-	CACDTSRGIHKLIF	TGTGCCTGTGACACGTCCCGGGGGATACATAAACTCATCTTT
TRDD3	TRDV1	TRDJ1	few	CALTLPLYSTGDYTDKLIF	TGTGCTCTTACATTACCCCTCTATAGTACTGGGGATTACACCGATAAACTCATCTTT